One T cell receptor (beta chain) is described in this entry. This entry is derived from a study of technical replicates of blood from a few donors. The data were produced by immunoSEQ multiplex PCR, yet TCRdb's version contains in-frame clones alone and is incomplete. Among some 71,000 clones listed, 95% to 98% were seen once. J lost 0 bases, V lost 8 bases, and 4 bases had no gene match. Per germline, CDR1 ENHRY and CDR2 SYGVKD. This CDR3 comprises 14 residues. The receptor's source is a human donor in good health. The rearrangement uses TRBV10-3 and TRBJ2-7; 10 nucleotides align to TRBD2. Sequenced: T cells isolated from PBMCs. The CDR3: CAIDSSGSSYEQYF. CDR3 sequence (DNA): TGTGCCATCGATTCTAGCGGGAGCTCCTACGAGCAGTACTTC.